A single sample gave rise to the 20 T cell receptor beta chains below, sequenced in a study of spatial heterogeneity in lung cancer. TCRdb ran MiXCR on the 5' RACE reads and lists one entry per CDR3 protein. The sample shows roughly 20,000 distinct CDR3 sequences, around 4.6% of them seen only once. Time point here: sample taken at primary tumor resection. The sequenced material consisted of unsorted whole RNA from tumor, nontumor lung or frozen PBMC. The sample here was PBMCs, taken at surgery. The receptors stem from a male donor with early-stage non-small cell lung cancer.

The chain couples TRBV10-3 to TRBJ2-7; 8 nucleotides agree with TRBD1. Per germline, CDR1 ENHRY and CDR2 SYGVKD. The CDR3 has 14 amino acids. V trimming: 4 bases; J trimming: 4 bases; junction bases outside the gene matches: 6. DNA of the CDR3: TGTGCCATCAGTGCTGGACAGGGTGGTTACGAGCAGTACTTC. This translates into CAISAGQGGYEQYF.

The rearrangement uses TRBV19 and TRBJ2-2; 7 bases are shared with TRBD1. The CDR3 is 19 amino acids. Germline V lookup: CDR1 LNHDA, CDR2 SQIVND (reference sequence). After removal of 4 bases from V and 2 bases from J, the junction contained 16 bases not matched to a gene. CDR3 in amino acids: CASSTTFPTGTVNTGELFF. CDR3 in DNA: TGTGCCAGTAGTACAACCTTCCCCACCGGGACAGTCAACACCGGGGAGCTGTTTTTT.

This clonotype was seen repeatedly, ten times or more. The rearrangement joins TRBV7-2 to TRBJ1-3, with 7 bases matching TRBD1. The V segment lost 5 bases and the J segment 2 bases; nucleotides outside the gene matches: 3. Germline V gene lookup returns CDR1 SGHTA and CDR2 FQGNSA. The CDR3 consists of 14 residues. The CDR3 region has the DNA TGTGCCAGCAGCGCGGGGACAGCTGGAAACACCATATATTTT. Its protein product is CASSAGTAGNTIYF.

This clonotype was detected ten times or more. The chain links TRBV7-8 to TRBJ1-6; no reliable D call. Germline CDR1 reads SGHVS; CDR2 reads FQNEAQ. The CDR3 has 17 amino acids. Trimming removed 0 bases from V and 5 bases from J, with 14 bases in between. The CDR3: CASSLAWRRQDNSPLHF. As DNA, the CDR3 is TGTGCCAGCAGCTTAGCGTGGCGTCGGCAGGATAATTCACCCCTCCACTTT.

The chain employs TRBV6-6 and TRBJ2-3; 8 bases agree with TRBD2. Trimming removed 10 bases from V and 3 bases from J; junction bases left unmatched: 6. Germline V gives CDR1 MNHNY, CDR2 SVGAGI (reference sequence). This CDR3 region has 13 residues. The CDR3 protein is CATIASGTDTQYF. The CDR3 DNA is TGTGCCACCATCGCTAGCGGGACAGATACGCAGTATTTT.

This clonotype was counted many times. This likely comes from a read error, as the CDR3 has no conserved phenylalanine or tryptophan at its end. No DNA is shown, since the ends of the CDR3 on it are uncertain; the CDR3 is the one TCRdb lists. The chain carries TRBV20-1 and TRBJ1-2. Ends included, the CDR3 has 8 residues. Germline-derived CDR1 and CDR2 are DFQATT and SNEGSKA (reference sequence). CDR3 residues: CSAREPRS.

At least ten counts were recorded for this clonotype. V and J are TRBV12-3 or TRBV12-4 and TRBJ1-1; D remains unclear. The V and J ends lost 2 bases and 1 base respectively, with 5 bases between them. This CDR3 is 13 amino acids long. Here the CDR3 DNA reads TGTGCCAGCAGTTTATCAGAGAACACTGAAGCTTTCTTT. This sequence encodes CASSLSENTEAFF.

The table lists this clonotype with many counts. The rearrangement joins TRBV20-1 to TRBJ2-6; the D is unclear. Germline V CDR1 and CDR2: DFQATT, SNEGSKA (reference sequence). Between the trimmed V and J ends, which lost 5 bases and 0 bases, there was a span of 8 bases. CDR3 length: 14 residues. The CDR3 spells CSAAPRSGANVLTF. CDR3 sequence (DNA): TGCAGTGCTGCCCCCCGCTCTGGGGCCAACGTCCTGACTTTC.

This clonotype was observed at least ten times. The gene calls are TRBV12-3 or TRBV12-4 and TRBJ1-5, with D possibly being TRBD1 (6 bases). The CDR3 has 15 amino acids. V lost 4 bases to trimming and J lost 3 bases, with 13 bases between them. CDR3 residues: CASSSRGQLNQPQHF. The CDR3 DNA reads as TGTGCCAGCAGTTCCCGCGGACAGCTCAATCAGCCCCAGCATTTT.

This clonotype was seen a few times. The gene calls are TRBV2 and TRBJ1-5; 7 bases map to TRBD1. Germline V gives CDR1 SNHLY, CDR2 FYNNEI. The CDR3 length is 15 residues. V lost 6 bases to trimming and J lost 2 bases; unmatched junction nucleotides: 7. CDR3 amino acids: CASSAYRGGNQPQHF. The CDR3 DNA follows: TGTGCCAGCAGCGCTTACAGGGGTGGCAATCAGCCCCAGCATTTT.

This clonotype appeared a few times. J is TRBJ2-7 and V is TRBV13, with 8 bases aligning to TRBD2. The CDR3 contains 15 residues. Losses at the gene ends were 1 base for V and 2 bases for J; bases not matched to a gene: 4. Germline V gene data show CDR1 as PRHDT and CDR2 as FYEKMQ (reference sequence). CDR3 sequence (DNA): TGTGCCAGCAGCTTAGTCGGTAGCGGGACCTACGAGCAGTACTTC. Translating it yields CASSLVGSGTYEQYF.

The table lists this clonotype with many counts. The chain combines TRBV29-1 with TRBJ2-6; D is possibly TRBD1 (6 bases). Trimming cost V 0 bases and J 2 bases, with 11 bases left between them. The CDR3 is 16 amino acids. Germline V CDR1 and CDR2: SQVTM, ANQGSEA. The CDR3 region is CSVEDSNRAGANVLTF. DNA of the CDR3: TGCAGCGTTGAAGATTCAAACAGGGCTGGGGCCAACGTCCTGACTTTC. The entire variable domain, with the rest obtained from reference TRBV29-1 and TRBJ2-6, is as follows: SAVISQKPSRDICQRGTSLTIQCQVDSQVTMMFWYRQQPGQSLTLIATANQGSEATYESGFVIDKFPISRPNLTFSTLTVSNMSPEDSSIYLCSVEDSNRAGANVLTFGAGSRLTVL.

This clonotype was recorded at least ten times. V gene TRBV5-1 combines with J gene TRBJ1-6; the match to TRBD1 covers 8 bases. Trimming took 4 bases from V and 7 from J; bases not matched to a gene: 7. The CDR3 is made up of 15 amino acids. CDR1 and CDR2 from the germline V gene are SGHRS and YFSETQ. The CDR3 DNA follows: TGCGCCAGCAGCACTGGACAGGGAGGGAATTCACCCCTCCACTTT. Protein product: CASSTGQGGNSPLHF.

The sample holds a few counts of this clonotype. The chain uses TRBV7-9 and TRBJ2-6; 9 bases align to TRBD1. The CDR3 extends over 18 amino acids. The junction had 9 bases not matched to a gene; V was cut back by 4 bases and J by 2 bases. Germline V gives CDR1 SEHNR, CDR2 FQNEAQ (reference sequence). The DNA of the CDR3 is TGTGCCAGCAGCTCAGATAATACAGGGGGCCCTGGGGCCAACGTCCTGACTTTC. Its translation: CASSSDNTGGPGANVLTF.

This clonotype has just a few counts. The chain couples TRBV13 to TRBJ2-1; D may be TRBD2 (5 bases). Deletions cut 3 bases from V and 7 bases from J, with 13 bases between. The length of the CDR3 is 14 residues. Germline CDR1 PRHDT, CDR2 FYEKMQ (reference sequence). The CDR3 loop reads CASSLWETGNEQFF. CDR3 in DNA: TGTGCCAGCAGCTTGTGGGAGACGGGGAATGAGCAGTTCTTC.

The chain employs TRBV6-2 or TRBV6-3 and TRBJ1-6; TRBD1 aligns across 7 bases. Germline values: CDR1 MNHEY, CDR2 SVGEGT. The CDR3 sequence is 16 residues long. Trimming removed 2 bases from V and 3 bases from J; junction bases left unmatched: 4. Here the CDR3 DNA reads TGTGCCAGCAGTTACCTCGGGACAGACTATAATTCACCCCTCCACTTT. The encoded protein is CASSYLGTDYNSPLHF.

This clonotype was counted many times. The chain carries TRBV12-3 or TRBV12-4 and TRBJ2-1; TRBD1 matches at 7 bases. J was trimmed by 0 bases and V by 5 bases; bases with no gene match: 7. This CDR3 has 16 amino acids. The CDR3, as DNA: TGTGCCAGCAGTCGCCCGACAGGGAGCTCCTACAATGAGCAGTTCTTC. This gives the protein CASSRPTGSSYNEQFF.

This clonotype was counted at least ten times. The chain uses TRBV5-6 and TRBJ2-5; 7 nucleotides match TRBD1. V gave up 2 bases and J gave up 1 base; unmatched junction bases: 2. This CDR3 comprises 14 residues. Germline values: CDR1 SGHDT, CDR2 YYEEEE. The DNA for the CDR3 is TGTGCCAGCAGCTTACAGGGGACCCAAGAGACCCAGTACTTC. This encodes CASSLQGTQETQYF.

There are a few counts of this clonotype. The chain links TRBV18 to TRBJ2-1; possible D gene TRBD1, 5 bases. Trimming shortened V by 1 base and J by 0 bases, and 7 bases separated the two germline ends. There are 15 residues in the CDR3. Germline CDR1 is KGHSH and CDR2 is LQKENI. Here the CDR3 DNA reads TGTGCCAGCTCACCACTCAGGGTCTCCTACAATGAGCAGTTCTTC. This translates into CASSPLRVSYNEQFF.

The table lists this clonotype with many counts. V usage is TRBV29-1 and J usage is TRBJ1-1; possible D gene TRBD1, 5 bases. The CDR3 has 12 amino acids. Germline values: CDR1 SQVTM, CDR2 ANQGSEA. V was clipped by 4 bases and J by 4 bases, with 10 bases between them. Written as DNA, the CDR3 is TGCAGCGTTGCAAGGGGATTCACTGAAGCTTTCTTT. Encoded protein: CSVARGFTEAFF.